This T cell receptor beta chain comes out of a study of blood T cell repertoires in COVID-19. Overall study: Samples representing acute and convalescent COVID-19 were sourced from the United States, Italy and Spain. PBMCs, B-cell-depleted T cells, or T cells provided the cDNA or gDNA that made up the material.

The ends lost 6 bases at V and 4 bases at J; junction bases unmatched: 8. This CDR3 comprises 14 residues. From germline, CDR1 is MNHEY and CDR2 SMNVEV (reference sequence). As handled by the study authors: Reference gene primers were amplified, and this amplification served to estimate nucleated cell counts. The repertoire was sequenced with immunoSEQ multiplex PCR; TCRdb's copy has only in-frame clones and lacks some. V, J and clone size were drawn from that table, and D and trimming were deduced from the DNA. The sample shows fewer than 250,000 clones, 85% to 90% of them seen only once. Enrollment of patients from Seattle took place during active infection, with longitudinal follow-up. This clone was seen a handful of times.

J is TRBJ1-1 and V is TRBV27; 7 positions agree with TRBD1. Sequenced: peripheral blood. This TCR came from a man in his forties or fifties with COVID-19, enrolled during active disease. The CDR3 protein is CASRPSDRVTEAFF. The CDR3 DNA sequence: TGTGCCAGCAGGCCCTCAGACAGGGTCACTGAAGCTTTCTTT.